A selection of T cell receptor beta chains follows, all from one sample in a study of CD8 T cells in ankylosing spondylitis. TCRdb reprocessed the 5' RACE reads via MiXCR and lists one record per CDR3 protein. Of about 400,000 distinct CDR3 sequences in the sample, approximately 20% are singletons; the top ten hold roughly 16%. Sample: blood, either unsorted or a sorted T cell fraction (not recorded which). All receptors derive from a male donor with ankylosing spondylitis. Both conserved end residues are part of each CDR3.

>TRBV5-1|15
CASSLGMGEVYEQYF
>TRBV6-1|14
CASSADRANQPQHF
>TRBV12-3/TRBV12-4|15
CASSFEGTTNEKLFF
>TRBV20-1|13
CSANGQGRETQYF
>TRBV7-9|16
CASSLGLNYNDNEQFF
>TRBV5-1|13
CASSFKGDNEQFF
>TRBV28|13
CASSSYTGAEAFF
>TRBV2|14
CASVGTRAFLEQYF
>TRBV10-3|12
CATGLAGNEQFF
>TRBV6-4|16
CASSDWSGDGYNEQFF
>TRBV5-1|16
CASTPVEGGGTDTQYF
>TRBV15|15
CATSNFGATNEKLFF
>TRBV6-1|15
CASSPNSRGTYGYTF
>TRBV5-1|13
CASSVSGRAEQYF
>TRBV30|14
CAWSAGTSYNEQFF
>TRBV11-2|14
CASSSSFTAYEQYF
>TRBV5-1|16
CASSLAGEAGPNEQFF
>TRBV20-1|16
CSARSAGGKAYNEQFF
>TRBV9|14
CASSFRGDTGELFF
>TRBV5-1|15
CASSLEILGNTEAFF